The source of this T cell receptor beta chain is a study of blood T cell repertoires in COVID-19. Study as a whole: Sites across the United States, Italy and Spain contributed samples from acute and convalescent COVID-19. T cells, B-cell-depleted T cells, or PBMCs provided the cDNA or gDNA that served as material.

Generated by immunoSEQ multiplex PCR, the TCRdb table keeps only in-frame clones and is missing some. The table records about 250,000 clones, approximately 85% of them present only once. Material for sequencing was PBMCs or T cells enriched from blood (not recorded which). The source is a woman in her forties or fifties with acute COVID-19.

CDR3 coding DNA: TGTGCCAGCAGCAAACAGAGCCCCTACTATGGCTACACCTTC. It specifies CASSKQSPYYGYTF. V gene TRBV7-9 combines with J gene TRBJ1-2; D uncertain. This CDR3 region has 14 residues. Trimming stripped 5 bases from V and 3 bases from J, with 13 bases between. Germline V gives CDR1 SEHNR, CDR2 FQNEAQ (reference sequence).